These 10 T cell receptor beta chains originate from one sample sequenced in a study of blood T cell repertoires in COVID-19. Here immunoSEQ multiplex PCR was the method, and the copy in TCRdb shows in-frame clones only, minus some. The sample lists approximately 500,000 clones; roughly 88% were seen once. Sequencing input: PBMCs or T cells enriched from blood (not recorded which). These receptors came from a woman aged 35 to 49 who had recovered from COVID-19.

The V gene is TRBV18, the J gene TRBJ1-3; D may be TRBD1 (6 bases). CDR3 length equals 15 residues. CDR1 is KGHSH and CDR2 is LQKENI in the germline V gene. V was shortened by 3 bases and J by 2 bases, with 11 bases between the two germline ends. Here the CDR3 reads CASSPEAGAGNTIYF. In DNA, the CDR3 is TGTGCCAGCTCACCCGAGGCAGGGGCTGGAAACACCATATATTTT. Full variable domain (outside the CDR3, taken from reference TRBV18 and TRBJ1-3): NAGVMQNPRHLVRRRGQEARLRCSPMKGHSHVYWYRQLPEEGLKFMVYLQKENIIDESGMPKERFSAEFPKEGPSILRIQQVVRGDSAAYFCASSPEAGAGNTIYFGEGSWLTVV.

This rearrangement joins TRBV5-1 to TRBJ1-2; D is unresolved. The CDR3 extends over 16 amino acids. The V gene's germline CDR1 is SGHRS and CDR2 YFSETQ. V lost 4 bases and J lost 3, with 19 bases in between. CDR3 sequence: CASSPSIGPTDYGYTF. The CDR3 nucleotides are TGCGCCAGCAGCCCGTCGATCGGTCCTACGGACTATGGCTACACCTTC.

The chain employs TRBV5-1 and TRBJ2-7; 11 bases align to TRBD2. This CDR3 region has 15 residues. V lost 4 bases, J lost 3 bases, and 6 bases stayed unmatched. Germline loops: CDR1 SGHRS, CDR2 YFSETQ. The CDR3 coding sequence is TGCGCCAGCAGCCCGGGACTAGCGGATTTCTACGAGCAGTACTTC. Protein sequence: CASSPGLADFYEQYF. The full variable domain, in which reference TRBV5-1 and TRBJ2-7 provide the parts outside the CDR3, is KAGVTQTPRYLIKTRGQQVTLSCSPISGHRSVSWYQQTPGQGLQFLFEYFSETQRNKGNFPGRFSGRQFSNSRSEMNVSTLELGDSALYLCASSPGLADFYEQYFGPGTRLTVT.

In the case of this clone: The sample carries other DNA sequences with the same CDR3. The chain recombines TRBV5-1 with TRBJ2-1, with D maybe TRBD2 (6 bases). Between the trimmed V and J ends, which lost 2 bases and 7 bases, there was a span of 13 bases. Per germline, CDR1 SGHRS and CDR2 YFSETQ. The CDR3 spans 14 residues. CDR3 protein: CASSFGGIGNEQFF. The CDR3 DNA reads TGCGCCAGCAGCTTCGGCGGGATTGGGAATGAGCAGTTCTTC. Using reference TRBV5-1 and TRBJ2-1 for the parts outside the CDR3, the full variable domain is KAGVTQTPRYLIKTRGQQVTLSCSPISGHRSVSWYQQTPGQGLQFLFEYFSETQRNKGNFPGRFSGRQFSNSRSEMNVSTLELGDSALYLCASSFGGIGNEQFFGPGTRLTVL.

J is TRBJ1-2 and V is TRBV27, with D maybe TRBD1 (6 bases). V dropped 5 bases and J dropped 5 bases, with 15 bases sitting between them. Germline V gives CDR1 MNHEY, CDR2 SMNVEV (reference sequence). This CDR3 comprises 14 residues. In DNA form, the CDR3 reads TGTGCCAGCAGTACACAGGGCCCCCCGTATGGCTACACCTTC. This gives the protein CASSTQGPPYGYTF.

Here the CDR3 reads CASSSPSGQSNYGYTF. Written as DNA, the CDR3 is TGTGCCAGCAGTTCTCCCTCCGGACAGAGTAACTATGGCTACACCTTC. The chain carries TRBV27 and TRBJ1-2; possible D gene TRBD1, 6 bases. The V and J ends lost 4 bases and 1 base respectively, with 16 bases between them. The CDR3 totals 16 residues. The V gene's germline CDR1 is MNHEY and CDR2 SMNVEV (reference sequence).

A single count supports this clone. The chain carries TRBV5-4 and TRBJ1-4; possible D gene TRBD1, 5 bases. There are 14 residues in the CDR3. Trimming took off 3 bases at V and 0 bases at J, with 6 bases between the two ends. Germline V lookup: CDR1 SGHNT, CDR2 YYREEE (reference sequence). The CDR3 spells CASSSTATNEKLFF. The CDR3 DNA is TGTGCCAGCAGCTCGACAGCAACTAATGAAAAACTGTTTTTT.

The chain joins TRBV24-1 to TRBJ1-2; 9 nucleotides line up with TRBD1. Germline lookup yields CDR1 KGHDR and CDR2 SFDVKD. V lost 2 bases and J lost 7; bases outside the gene matches: 4. This CDR3 contains 14 residues. The CDR3 coding sequence is TGTGCCACCAGTGATTCCCCGACAGGGGGTGGCTACACCTTC. Translating gives CATSDSPTGGGYTF.

The chain carries TRBV30 and TRBJ2-7, with a possible D match to TRBD2 (6 bases). V was clipped by 5 bases and J by 3 bases, with 17 bases between them. Germline V gene data show CDR1 as GTSNPN and CDR2 as SVGIG (reference sequence). This CDR3 spans 14 amino acids. DNA of the CDR3: TGTGCCTGGGGTAGATTTGGACTAAACTACGAGCAGTACTTC. Its protein is CAWGRFGLNYEQYF.

CDR3 residues: CASSQGPEGEQYF. The CDR3 nucleotides are TGTGCCAGCTCACAGGGACCGGAGGGCGAGCAGTACTTC. The V call is TRBV18, the J call TRBJ2-7, with a weak D call TRBD2 (6 bases). The CDR3 is made up of 13 amino acids. Germline loops: CDR1 KGHSH, CDR2 LQKENI. Between the trimmed V and J ends, which lost 4 bases and 6 bases, there was a span of 13 bases. Variable domain in full (rest from reference TRBV18 and TRBJ2-7): NAGVMQNPRHLVRRRGQEARLRCSPMKGHSHVYWYRQLPEEGLKFMVYLQKENIIDESGMPKERFSAEFPKEGPSILRIQQVVRGDSAAYFCASSQGPEGEQYFGPGTRLTVT.